Listed below are T cell receptor beta chains from one sample, sequenced in a study of shared clonotypes between healthy human individuals. Using immunoSEQ multiplex PCR, the repertoire was profiled, and TCRdb retains in-frame clones only, with some absent. The sample includes hundreds of thousands of clones, more than 95% of them seen just once. The sequenced material came from naive CD4+ T cells sorted from blood. The origin of the receptors is a woman between 25 and 40 years old in good health. CDR3s include the opening cysteine and the closing phenylalanine or tryptophan. A D gene is named only where the DNA matches it firmly. Some rows have no size entry. The others give once, few or many, or a class for an expanded clone.

d_call clone_size j_call v_call cdr3_nt cdr3_aa
. . TRBJ2-7 TRBV12-1 TGTGCCAGCAGCATAAGCACACGGACAGGGGGTGGCTACGAGCAGTACTTC CASSISTRTGGGYEQYF
TRBD2 . TRBJ2-3 TRBV28 TGTGCCAGCAGTTTAGGAACTAGCGGCACAGATACGCAGTATTTT CASSLGTSGTDTQYF
. . TRBJ1-5 TRBV7-2 TGTGCCAGCAGCTTAGCGGGGGGGAGTGGGGCGCCGGAACAGAGGCCCCAGCATTTT CASSLAGGSGAPEQRPQHF
TRBD2 . TRBJ2-3 TRBV6-1 TGTGCCAGCAGTGTACGGCTAGCGGGAGCATCGGTCGCAGATACGCAGTATTTT CASSVRLAGASVADTQYF
. . TRBJ2-1 TRBV6-1 TGTGCCAGCAGTGAAATCCAGGGGTTGGTAAGTGAGCAGTTCTTC CASSEIQGLVSEQFF
TRBD2 . TRBJ2-1 TRBV30 TGTGCCTGGAGTGTAGGGACTAGCGGGAGGGACAAGCAGTTCTTC CAWSVGTSGRDKQFF
. . TRBJ2-7 TRBV2 TGTGCCAGCAGGCTACGGGTCCCCTCCTACGAGCAGTACTTC CASRLRVPSYEQYF
TRBD2 . TRBJ2-1 TRBV19 TGTGCCAGTAGTTCACTAGCGGGAGGCTTATATGAGCAGTTCTTC CASSSLAGGLYEQFF
. . TRBJ1-3 TRBV5-1 TGCGCCAGTACCCCAGAGGTCGGCTCTGGAAACACCATATATTTT CASTPEVGSGNTIYF
TRBD1 . TRBJ1-4 TRBV18 TGTGCCAGCTCACCAATCGGCGTGGCAGGGGGCGAAAAACTGTTTTTT CASSPIGVAGGEKLFF
. once TRBJ1-4 TRBV6-6 TGTGCCAGCAGTTATGCCGGAGGTGGGCGCGAAAAACTGTTTTTT CASSYAGGGREKLFF
. . TRBJ1-2 TRBV4-2 TGTGCCAGCAGCCAAGAACCGGATTACTATGGCTACACCTTC CASSQEPDYYGYTF
. . TRBJ1-2 TRBV20-1 TGCAGCGCCTCGGGGGGCTCCTACTACACCTTC CSASGGSYYTF
. . TRBJ1-1 TRBV18 TGTGCCAGCTCACCAGCAGAGAACACTGAAGCTTTCTTT CASSPAENTEAFF
TRBD2 . TRBJ2-1 TRBV10-2 TGCGCCAGCAGTGAGTCCAGCGGGGCCTACAATGAGCAGTTCTTC CASSESSGAYNEQFF
. . TRBJ1-2 TRBV2 TGTGCCAGCAGTGAAGGGACAGCGGGTGGCTACACCTTC CASSEGTAGGYTF
TRBD2 . TRBJ2-3 TRBV5-1 TGCGCCAGCAGCTTGGGCGGGAGGGCTCGCACAGATACGCAGTATTTT CASSLGGRARTDTQYF
. . TRBJ2-7 TRBV28 TGTGCCAGCAGTTTTAACAGGGCTAACGAGCAGTACTTC CASSFNRANEQYF
. once TRBJ2-1 TRBV5-8 TGTGCCAGCAGAGGTCGAGGCAATGAGCAGTTCTTC CASRGRGNEQFF